The 25 T cell receptor beta chains below all came from one sample that was sequenced in a study of T cell responses to AZD1222 COVID-19 vaccine. Measured with immunoSEQ multiplex PCR; TCRdb has only the in-frame clones, and not every one. The table includes approximately 120,000 clones, about nine tenths detected once. Sample: peripheral blood, taken on day 0 of AZD1222 vaccination. These receptors were collected from an adult in good health.

This chain links TRBV13 with TRBJ2-6; unclear D gene. The CDR3 sequence is 15 residues long. Germline V CDR1 and CDR2: PRHDT, FYEKMQ (reference sequence). V lost 5 bases and J 6 bases, leaving 14 bases between the germline ends. CDR3 protein: CASSPMVLKANVLTF. CDR3 DNA: TGTGCCAGCAGCCCTATGGTCCTTAAGGCCAACGTCCTGACTTTC.

This clone was picked up one time. J is TRBJ2-1 and V is TRBV5-1; TRBD2 might be the D (5 bases). CDR1 is SGHRS, CDR2 YFSETQ, per germline. V dropped 0 bases and J dropped 2 bases, with 6 bases sitting between them. The CDR3 covers 14 residues. This CDR3 is CASSLALAYNEQFF. The CDR3 bases are TGCGCCAGCAGCTTGGCACTAGCCTACAATGAGCAGTTCTTC.

The chain couples TRBV7-2 to TRBJ2-1; no clear D. The CDR3 covers 14 residues. Germline V CDR1 and CDR2: SGHTA, FQGNSA. Trimming cost V 5 bases and J 0 bases, with 8 bases left between them. The DNA of the CDR3 is TGTGCCAGCAGCACCAGGAGCTCCTACAATGAGCAGTTCTTC. Translated: CASSTRSSYNEQFF. Full variable domain (missing parts from reference TRBV7-2 and TRBJ2-1): GAGVSQSPSNKVTEKGKDVELRCDPISGHTALYWYRQSLGQGLEFLIYFQGNSAPDKSGLPSDRFSAERTGGSVSTLTIQRTQQEDSAVYLCASSTRSSYNEQFFGPGTRLTVL.

Only a few counts were recorded for this clone. In the same sample, other DNA sequences code for this CDR3. The genes are TRBV6-5 and TRBJ1-2; 8 bases fit TRBD1. From germline, CDR1 is MNHEY and CDR2 SVGAGI. The V segment lost 1 base and the J segment 4 bases; nucleotides outside the gene matches: 8. CDR3 length: 16 amino acids. DNA of the CDR3: TGTGCCAGCAGTTACTTAAGAACAGGGGGGGGCTATGGCTACACCTTC. This encodes CASSYLRTGGGYGYTF.

This clone was seen a few times. This sequence joins TRBV5-1 and TRBJ1-5, with D perhaps TRBD1 (6 bases). V was trimmed by 4 bases and J by 0 bases, leaving 20 bases between them. CDR1 SGHRS and CDR2 YFSETQ come from the germline V gene. The CDR3 consists of 18 residues. CDR3 sequence (DNA): TGCGCCAGCAGCCCGGGGGGGCGCGGGGTCTATAGCAATCAGCCCCAGCATTTT. It translates to CASSPGGRGVYSNQPQHF.

This clone turned up a few times. Here the CDR3 reads CASSQPDTGGYGYTF. The CDR3 coding sequence is TGCGCCAGCAGCCAACCTGACACAGGGGGCTATGGCTACACCTTC. This sequence joins TRBV4-1 and TRBJ1-2; 8 positions match TRBD1. J lost 4 bases, V lost 2 bases, and 6 bases had no gene match. CDR3 length equals 15 residues. Germline CDR1 reads MGHRA; CDR2 reads YSYEKL.

The chain links TRBV28 to TRBJ1-2, with TRBD1 matching 8 bases. This CDR3 contains 15 residues. Germline CDR1 reads MDHEN; CDR2 reads SYDVKM. The V and J ends lost 6 bases and 1 base, in that order; junction bases with no gene match: 7. The CDR3 spells CASRRSGGSNYGYTF. Written as DNA, the CDR3 is TGTGCCAGCAGACGGTCAGGGGGCAGTAACTATGGCTACACCTTC.

V and J are TRBV3-1 (or the pseudogene TRBV3-2) and TRBJ2-2, with TRBD1 matching 9 bases. Per germline, CDR1 LGHDT and CDR2 YNNKEL (reference sequence). V shed 6 bases, J shed 1 base, and the junction held 3 bases outside the gene matches. The CDR3 extends over 15 amino acids. The CDR3 loop is CASRPTGGNTGELFF. For the CDR3, the DNA is TGTGCCAGCAGACCGACAGGGGGGAACACCGGGGAGCTGTTTTTT.

This chain joins TRBV9 and TRBJ2-7; maybe TRBD1 (5 bases). The CDR3 length is 13 residues. The germline CDR1 and CDR2 sequences are SGDLS and YYNGEE. V was trimmed by 3 bases and J by 6 bases, leaving 13 bases between them. As DNA, the CDR3 is TGTGCCAGCAGCGAAATACAGGAGTCCGAGCAGTACTTC. This sequence encodes CASSEIQESEQYF.

V and J are TRBV7-2 and TRBJ2-3, with D uncertain. The CDR3 is 13 amino acids. Trimming stripped 3 bases from V and 5 bases from J, with 9 bases between. Germline lookup yields CDR1 SGHTA and CDR2 FQGNSA. DNA for the CDR3: TGTGCCAGCAGCTTGGAAGTGTTAGATACGCAGTATTTT. This codes for CASSLEVLDTQYF.

The chain employs TRBV6-5 and TRBJ2-1, with D tentatively TRBD1 (5 bases). The CDR3 contains 14 residues. V lost 7 bases to trimming and J lost 4 bases, with 14 bases between them. The germline V gene has CDR1 MNHEY and CDR2 SVGAGI. The CDR3 here is CASTKDNPYNEQFF. The CDR3 DNA is TGTGCCAGCACCAAGGACAACCCGTACAATGAGCAGTTCTTC.

The chain uses TRBV3-1 (or the pseudogene TRBV3-2) and TRBJ1-1; tentative D call: TRBD1 (6 bases). The germline V gene encodes CDR1 LGHDT and CDR2 YNNKEL (reference sequence). The CDR3 loop spans 13 amino acids. Trimming left V 6 bases short and J 6 bases short, with 14 bases between. The CDR3 reads CASSLRGRAEAFF. The CDR3, as DNA: TGTGCCAGCAGTCTGCGGGGGCGGGCTGAAGCTTTCTTT.

This chain links TRBV7-8 with TRBJ1-1; D remains unclear. Germline CDR1 SGHVS, CDR2 FQNEAQ. The length of the CDR3 is 12 residues. V shed 5 bases and J shed 7 bases, with 11 bases lying between them. CDR3 sequence: CASSPTRGEAFF. In nucleotides, the CDR3 is TGTGCCAGCAGCCCAACCCGGGGTGAAGCTTTCTTT.

In its sample, this clone was seen a few times. The chain recombines TRBV7-9 with TRBJ2-7; 10 nucleotides align to TRBD1. The V segment lost 1 base and the J segment 7 bases; nucleotides outside the gene matches: 7. The germline V gene has CDR1 SEHNR and CDR2 FQNEAQ (reference sequence). The CDR3 is made up of 15 amino acids. CDR3 bases: TGTGCCAGCAGCTTAGGGACAGGGGGTCCGAAAGAGCAGTACTTC. Translation gives CASSLGTGGPKEQYF.

J is TRBJ2-4 and V is TRBV27; 7 positions agree with TRBD2. The germline gives CDR1 MNHEY, CDR2 SMNVEV (reference sequence). V shed 3 bases, J shed 6 bases, and the junction held 14 bases outside the gene matches. The CDR3 runs 17 residues. The CDR3 region is CASSFLRAGEEANIQYF. CDR3 coding DNA: TGTGCCAGCAGTTTCCTCCGCGCGGGAGAGGAGGCAAACATTCAGTACTTC.

The chain joins TRBV7-3 to TRBJ2-1; 8 nucleotides line up with TRBD2. The length of the CDR3 is 15 residues. V shed 4 bases, J shed 0 bases, and the junction held 2 bases outside the gene matches. Germline V gene data show CDR1 as SGHTA and CDR2 as FQGTGA. CDR3 in DNA: TGTGCCAGCAGCTCACTAGCGGTCTCCTACAATGAGCAGTTCTTC. This translates into CASSSLAVSYNEQFF.

The chain is built from TRBV7-9 and TRBJ2-3; 10 bases match TRBD2. Germline V gives CDR1 SEHNR, CDR2 FQNEAQ (reference sequence). The CDR3 sequence is 16 residues long. The J segment lost 5 bases and the V segment lost 3 bases, leaving 8 bases of the junction unmatched. Written as DNA, the CDR3 is TGTGCCAGCAGCTTGTTTCTAGCGGGAGACTTAGATACGCAGTATTTT. This sequence encodes CASSLFLAGDLDTQYF.

This clone was recorded only once. Other DNA sequences in this specimen translate into the identical CDR3. This sequence joins TRBV5-1 and TRBJ2-3, with D uncertain. The germline gives CDR1 SGHRS, CDR2 YFSETQ. V was pared by 0 bases and J by 6 bases, with 8 bases between. The CDR3 has 13 amino acids. CDR3 sequence reads: CASSLGGTDTQYF. The CDR3 nucleotides read TGCGCCAGCAGCTTGGGGGGAACCGATACGCAGTATTTT. Combining the CDR3 with reference TRBV5-1 and TRBJ2-3 gives the whole variable domain KAGVTQTPRYLIKTRGQQVTLSCSPISGHRSVSWYQQTPGQGLQFLFEYFSETQRNKGNFPGRFSGRQFSNSRSEMNVSTLELGDSALYLCASSLGGTDTQYFGPGTRLTVL.

The chain combines TRBV7-9 with TRBJ2-5; perhaps TRBD1 as D (6 bases). Trimming stripped 0 bases from V and 6 bases from J, with 14 bases between. The CDR3 runs 15 residues. CDR1 and CDR2 from the germline V gene are SEHNR and FQNEAQ (reference sequence). The CDR3, as DNA: TGTGCCAGCAGCTTAGCGCGTGGGCAGGGGAAGACCCAGTACTTC. Encoded protein: CASSLARGQGKTQYF.

CDR3 in DNA: TGCGCCAGCAGCCAAGAAAGTTGGGGCAACCTCTATGGCTACACCTTC. Its translation is CASSQESWGNLYGYTF. The chain links TRBV4-1 to TRBJ1-2, with D perhaps TRBD1 (5 bases). The CDR3 spans 16 residues. Germline V gives CDR1 MGHRA, CDR2 YSYEKL. V was cut by 0 bases and J by 4 bases, with 15 bases left in between.

The V call is TRBV5-6, the J call TRBJ1-5; D gene unclear. The V gene lost 4 bases and the J gene lost 5 bases, with 7 bases spanning the gap. CDR1 is SGHDT and CDR2 is YYEEEE in the germline V gene. This CDR3 has 12 residues. Written as DNA, the CDR3 is TGTGCCAGCAGCATACGGGATCAGCCCCAGCATTTT. Its protein is CASSIRDQPQHF.

The chain combines TRBV14 with TRBJ1-2, with D possibly being TRBD1 (5 bases). The CDR3 covers 15 residues. The V gene's germline CDR1 is SGHDN and CDR2 FVKESK. Trimming removed 2 bases at V and 5 bases at J, with 15 bases between. The CDR3 loop reads CASSQSARGGYGYTF. The CDR3 DNA reads TGTGCCAGCAGCCAAAGTGCGCGGGGCGGGTATGGCTACACCTTC.

The V call is TRBV10-3, the J call TRBJ2-7; 9 bases fit TRBD1. Per the germline V gene, CDR1 is ENHRY and CDR2 is SYGVKD. CDR3 size: 15 residues. After removal of 10 bases from V and 4 bases from J, the junction contained 14 bases not matched to a gene. CDR3 protein: CATRVPGTGRYEQYF. The CDR3 DNA sequence: TGTGCCACCAGGGTCCCCGGGACAGGGCGGTACGAGCAGTACTTC.

The rearrangement uses TRBV7-8 and TRBJ1-2, with a possible D match to TRBD1 (5 bases). Germline V gene data show CDR1 as SGHVS and CDR2 as FQNEAQ. This CDR3 is built from 14 residues. V was clipped by 5 bases and J by 2 bases, with 12 bases between them. CDR3 amino acids: CASSPQWGNYGYTF. The CDR3, as DNA: TGTGCCAGCAGCCCGCAGTGGGGCAACTATGGCTACACCTTC. The variable domain in full, completed from reference TRBV7-8 and TRBJ1-2, reads GAGVSQSPRYKVAKRGQDVALRCDPISGHVSLFWYQQALGQGPEFLTYFQNEAQLDKSGLPSDRFFAERPEGSVSTLKIQRTQQEDSAVYLCASSPQWGNYGYTFGSGTRLTVV.

The chain joins TRBV4-1 to TRBJ2-2; 10 nucleotides align to TRBD2. The CDR3 has 19 amino acids. J gave up 6 bases and V 2 bases, and 15 bases lay outside the gene matches. CDR1 and CDR2 from the germline V gene are MGHRA and YSYEKL. DNA of the CDR3: TGCGCCAGCAGCCAACGAGCGGGAGGGCCGCGTCAATTCCCCGGGGAGCTGTTTTTT. This translates into CASSQRAGGPRQFPGELFF.